This record concerns one T cell receptor (beta chain) sequence. The sample originates from a study of T cell changes during pregnancy in multiple sclerosis. Libraries were prepared by immunoSEQ multiplex PCR; TCRdb keeps only in-frame clonotypes and omits some of them. This table has tens of thousands of clones, over 90% appearing once. CDR3 size: 18 residues. V was clipped by 1 base and J by 2 bases; unmatched bases: 11. The germline gives CDR1 MNHEY, CDR2 SMNVEV (reference sequence). The J gene is TRBJ1-1, the V gene TRBV27, with TRBD1 matching 9 bases. This sequence originates from a female donor with multiple sclerosis, enrolled in a pregnancy study. The sequencing here drew on peripheral blood, taken in the third trimester of pregnancy. The CDR3 sequence: CASSLYGGQGLKNTEAFF. The CDR3 DNA reads TGTGCCAGCAGTTTATACGGTGGACAGGGGTTAAAAAACACTGAAGCTTTCTTT.